A single sample is the source of the 21 T cell receptor beta chains below, sequenced in a study of cytomegalovirus exposure and HLA in healthy donors. It was with 60 Vbeta and 13 Jbeta primers that the PCR ran. Measured with immunoSEQ multiplex PCR; TCRdb has only the in-frame clones, and not every one. The sample includes about 130,000 clones, about 80% seen only once; the top ten take about 9.2%. Specimen: PBMCs. All receptors derive from a man aged 25 to 40 in good health and CMV-seropositive.

Comment on this clone: One end of the junction varies from germline; a read error may be responsible. The same CDR3 can be traced to other DNA sequences in this sample. CDR3 region: CASSRTGLNSPLHF. The CDR3 DNA follows: TGTGCCAGCTCCAGGACAGGGTTAAATTCCCCCCTCCACTTT. The chain recombines TRBV6-1 with TRBJ1-6, with TRBD1 matching over 8 bases. The CDR3 covers 14 residues. CDR1 MNHNS and CDR2 SASEGT come from the germline V gene.

V and J are TRBV9 and TRBJ2-1; 11 bases line up with TRBD2. The trim removed 0 bases at V and 6 bases at J, leaving 2 bases unmatched. Per the germline V gene, CDR1 is SGDLS and CDR2 is YYNGEE. CDR3 length equals 15 residues. The CDR3 spells CASSVASGGFNEQFF. The CDR3 DNA sequence: TGTGCCAGCAGCGTAGCTAGCGGGGGGTTCAATGAGCAGTTCTTC.

The CDR3, as DNA: TGCGCCAGCAGCTTGGGGACAGCAATTGAAGCTTTCTTT. Protein: CASSLGTAIEAFF. The genes are TRBV5-1 and TRBJ1-1; tentatively, D is TRBD1 (6 bases). CDR1 is SGHRS and CDR2 is YFSETQ in the germline V gene. The V gene lost 0 bases and the J gene lost 7 bases, with 10 bases spanning the gap. CDR3 size: 13 residues.

Details on this clone: The sample holds other DNA sequences that translate to the same CDR3. CDR3 amino acids: CASSLGRTSGGSTDTQYF. For the CDR3, the DNA is TGCGCCAGCAGCTTGGGACGGACAAGCGGGGGTTCCACAGATACGCAGTATTTT. The chain recombines TRBV5-1 with TRBJ2-3; the match to TRBD2 covers 8 bases. The germline CDR1 and CDR2 sequences are SGHRS and YFSETQ. The trim removed 0 bases at V and 2 bases at J, leaving 11 bases unmatched. The CDR3 totals 18 residues.

The rearrangement links TRBV6-6 to TRBJ2-7; weak D call: TRBD1 (5 bases). V was clipped by 6 bases and J by 5 bases, with 17 bases between them. CDR3 length equals 14 residues. Germline V gene data show CDR1 as MNHNY and CDR2 as SVGAGI (reference sequence). CDR3 amino acids: CASSSKGLGHEQYF. The CDR3, as DNA: TGTGCCAGCAGCTCAAAGGGGTTAGGGCACGAGCAGTACTTC.

The CDR3 loop reads CASSLELKNIQYF. CDR3 sequence (DNA): TGTGCCAGCAGCCTCGAACTCAAAAACATTCAGTACTTC. The chain couples TRBV2 to TRBJ2-4; D unresolved. V dropped 6 bases and J dropped 3 bases, with 9 bases sitting between them. This CDR3 is built from 13 residues. Germline loops: CDR1 SNHLY, CDR2 FYNNEI.

This clone was counted between two and nine times. The DNA of the CDR3 is TGTGCCAGCGGGGGAGGGGCTGGATACAATGAGCAGTTCTTC. Its protein product is CASGGGAGYNEQFF. V is TRBV27 and J is TRBJ2-1; TRBD2 matches 7 bases. CDR1 is MNHEY, CDR2 SMNVEV, per germline (reference sequence). The CDR3 contains 14 residues. Unmatched junction bases numbered 8, after V lost 8 bases and J lost 4 bases.

The J gene is TRBJ2-6, the V gene TRBV7-8; a possible D gene is TRBD1 (5 bases). The CDR3 contains 18 residues. The ends were cut back, 1 base at V and 0 bases at J, with 13 bases in the middle. Germline V gives CDR1 SGHVS, CDR2 FQNEAQ. This CDR3 reads CASSLVAGLSSGANVLTF. The CDR3 DNA sequence: TGTGCCAGCAGCTTAGTAGCAGGGCTCAGCTCTGGGGCCAACGTCCTGACTTTC.

This rearrangement joins TRBV6-5 to TRBJ1-1; a possible D gene is TRBD1 (6 bases). V lost 6 bases to trimming and J lost 5 bases, with 10 bases between them. Germline CDR1 reads MNHEY; CDR2 reads SVGAGI. The CDR3 has 12 amino acids. The CDR3 here is CASSGGRTEAFF. The DNA for the CDR3 is TGTGCCAGCAGCGGGGGGCGGACTGAAGCTTTCTTT.

The genes are TRBV19 and TRBJ2-7; TRBD1 matches 9 bases. V trimming: 4 bases; J trimming: 3 bases; junction bases outside the gene matches: 4. The V gene's germline CDR1 is LNHDA and CDR2 SQIVND (reference sequence). This CDR3 comprises 14 residues. This CDR3 reads CASSTGTGIYEQYF. CDR3 sequence (DNA): TGTGCCAGTAGTACCGGGACAGGGATCTACGAGCAGTACTTC.

This chain connects TRBV10-2 to TRBJ1-1; a weak D match, TRBD1 (6 bases). Germline CDR1 reads WSHSY; CDR2 reads SAAADI. The CDR3 consists of 10 residues. V shed 10 bases and J shed 8 bases, with 11 bases lying between them. The CDR3 DNA follows: TGCGCCACCGGGACACCCGAAGCTTTCTTT. This translates into CATGTPEAFF.

The gene calls are TRBV2 and TRBJ1-2; D is unresolved. Trimming stripped 5 bases from V and 2 bases from J, with 9 bases between. Looked up from germline, CDR1 is SNHLY and CDR2 is FYNNEI. The CDR3 spans 13 residues. CDR3 nucleotide sequence: TGTGCCAGCAGTTCCGACATCAACTATGGCTACACCTTC. It is translated as CASSSDINYGYTF.

V and J are TRBV10-2 and TRBJ1-5; D is unclear. Per the germline V gene, CDR1 is WSHSY and CDR2 is SAAADI. Trimming shortened V by 3 bases and J by 4 bases, and 4 bases separated the two germline ends. The CDR3 sequence is 12 residues long. DNA for the CDR3: TGCGCCAGCAGTGACACAAATCAGCCCCAGCATTTT. Its protein is CASSDTNQPQHF.

A remark on this clone: The junction departs from the called germline gene at one end, perhaps through a read error. The chain carries TRBV10-3 and TRBJ1-1; TRBD1 might be the D (6 bases). Germline CDR1 ENHRY, CDR2 SYGVKD. The CDR3 runs to 14 residues. The chain's CDR3 is CASSYEGGNTEAFF. CDR3 bases: TGTGCCAGCAGTTACGAAGGGGGGAACACTGAAGCTTTCTTT.

The chain carries TRBV4-2 and TRBJ2-1, with 9 nucleotides matching TRBD2. Trimming cost V 0 bases and J 6 bases; bases outside gene matches: 12. The CDR3 runs to 18 residues. CDR1 is LGHNA, CDR2 YNFKEQ, per germline. CDR3 nucleotide sequence: TGTGCCAGCAGCCAAGATTCCCTCTGGCGGGGGGGGCTCAATGAGCAGTTCTTC. This codes for CASSQDSLWRGGLNEQFF.

The sample holds one count of this clone. The chain combines TRBV27 with TRBJ2-3; TRBD2 aligns across 8 bases. The CDR3 sequence is 15 residues long. The V and J ends lost 5 bases and 3 bases, in that order; junction bases with no gene match: 7. CDR1 is MNHEY and CDR2 is SMNVEV in the germline V gene (reference sequence). CDR3: CASSPNRGGTDTQYF. CDR3 DNA sequence: TGTGCCAGCAGTCCTAACCGGGGGGGGACAGATACGCAGTATTTT.

The chain links TRBV6-1 to TRBJ2-2; tentative D call: TRBD1 (6 bases). The CDR3 has 18 residues. V lost 2 bases and J lost 5, with 21 bases in between. Looked up from germline, CDR1 is MNHNS and CDR2 is SASEGT. For the CDR3, the DNA is TGTGCCAGCAGTGAACGCTTGGGACACTTTATGACGACCGGGGAGCTGTTTTTT. Its protein product is CASSERLGHFMTTGELFF.

This sequence joins TRBV27 and TRBJ1-2, with 7 nucleotides matching TRBD1. J lost 6 bases, V lost 5 bases, and 9 bases had no gene match. The CDR3 has 14 residues. Germline CDR1 and CDR2: MNHEY and SMNVEV (reference sequence). The CDR3 loop is CASSRQTGWDGYTF. CDR3 DNA sequence: TGTGCCAGCAGTCGTCAGACAGGGTGGGATGGCTACACCTTC.

The chain is built from TRBV6-1 and TRBJ1-4; the match to TRBD1 covers 8 bases. The CDR3 loop spans 14 amino acids. Germline trimming cut 3 bases from V and 7 bases from J; bases unmatched to any gene: 4. Germline lookup yields CDR1 MNHNS and CDR2 SASEGT. The CDR3 reads CASSETGAGEKLFF. The DNA for the CDR3 is TGTGCCAGCAGTGAGACAGGGGCCGGTGAAAAACTGTTTTTT.

This chain uses TRBV6-5 with TRBJ1-4, with D maybe TRBD1 (5 bases). With 6 bases removed from V and 8 bases from J, the gap between germline ends came to 16 bases. CDR1 is MNHEY, CDR2 SVGAGI, per germline. The CDR3 sequence is 14 residues long. The CDR3 here is CASSRAPDGEKLFF. The CDR3 DNA reads as TGTGCCAGCAGCAGGGCGCCGGATGGGGAAAAACTGTTTTTT.

The V call is TRBV10-3, the J call TRBJ2-7; TRBD1 aligns across 11 bases. Germline CDR1 ENHRY, CDR2 SYGVKD. Unmatched junction bases numbered 4, after V lost 6 bases and J lost 0 bases. This CDR3 is built from 15 residues. The CDR3 nucleotides read TGTGCCATCAGGACCGGGACAGGGGGCTCCTACGAGCAGTACTTC. It codes for CAIRTGTGGSYEQYF.